The 15 T cell receptor beta chains below all came from one sample that was sequenced in a study of chemoradiotherapy in HPV16-positive cancers. TCRdb keeps only in-frame clones here, not all; method: immunoSEQ multiplex PCR. The repertoire holds over a thousand clones, with 72% as singletons. The input for sequencing was tumor tissue, taken from a patient who underwent chemoradiotherapy. The receptors here all came from a human donor with HPV-associated anogenital cancer.

The V and J genes are TRBV7-8 and TRBJ1-3, with TRBD1 matching over 7 bases. This CDR3 comprises 15 residues. The germline V gene encodes CDR1 SGHVS and CDR2 FQNEAQ. V was clipped by 5 bases and J by 0 bases; unmatched bases: 4. The CDR3 here is CASSPGGGSGNTIYF. CDR3 nucleotides: TGTGCCAGCAGCCCAGGGGGGGGCTCTGGAAACACCATATATTTT. Supplemented by reference TRBV7-8 and TRBJ1-3, the full variable domain reads GAGVSQSPRYKVAKRGQDVALRCDPISGHVSLFWYQQALGQGPEFLTYFQNEAQLDKSGLPSDRFFAERPEGSVSTLKIQRTQQEDSAVYLCASSPGGGSGNTIYFGEGSWLTVV.

V and J are TRBV13 and TRBJ2-5; no clear D gene. Germline values: CDR1 PRHDT, CDR2 FYEKMQ (reference sequence). The CDR3 loop spans 11 amino acids. V lost 2 bases and J lost 5, with 3 bases in between. In nucleotides, the CDR3 is TGTGCCAGCAGCTTACAGGAGACCCAGTACTTC. This codes for CASSLQETQYF.

The chain joins TRBV7-9 to TRBJ1-1, with D unclear. The V end lost 2 bases, the J end lost 5 bases, and 15 bases lay between the germline ends. CDR3 length: 15 residues. CDR1 is SEHNR and CDR2 is FQNEAQ in the germline V gene (reference sequence). CDR3 residues: CASSLTGVGGTEAFF. Here the CDR3 DNA reads TGTGCCAGCAGCTTAACGGGCGTAGGAGGGACTGAAGCTTTCTTT.

The chain recombines TRBV4-1 with TRBJ2-5; possible D gene TRBD1, 5 bases. The germline V and J ends were trimmed by 5 bases and 7 bases, with 14 bases remaining between them. This CDR3 spans 13 amino acids. CDR1 MGHRA and CDR2 YSYEKL come from the germline V gene. The chain's CDR3 is CASSTTTAGTQYF. The CDR3 DNA follows: TGCGCCAGCAGCACTACGACAGCCGGGACCCAGTACTTC.

The chain joins TRBV9 to TRBJ2-5; no clear D. Trimming pared 1 base from V and 5 bases from J, leaving 9 bases between. CDR3 length: 13 amino acids. Germline CDR1 is SGDLS and CDR2 is YYNGEE. CDR3 nucleotide sequence: TGTGCCAGCAGCGTAATTGAGTCGGAGACCCAGTACTTC. As protein: CASSVIESETQYF.

The chain combines TRBV5-1 with TRBJ2-5, with a weak D call TRBD2 (6 bases). The CDR3 totals 14 residues. Trimming took off 0 bases at V and 5 bases at J, with 11 bases between the two ends. Germline CDR1 and CDR2: SGHRS and YFSETQ. The CDR3: CASSLVRGMETQYF. The CDR3 DNA reads TGCGCCAGCAGCTTGGTTCGGGGGATGGAGACCCAGTACTTC.

In this sample, this clone turned up once. The chain joins TRBV6-5 to TRBJ2-3; tentatively, D is TRBD2 (5 bases). Germline CDR1 MNHEY, CDR2 SVGAGI. Trimming took 7 bases from V and 0 from J, leaving 11 bases between them. There are 14 residues in the CDR3. The DNA of the CDR3 is TGTGCCAGCACCTTAGCGTCTAGCACAGATACGCAGTATTTT. Translating it yields CASTLASSTDTQYF.

The CDR3 protein is CASSLGYGGHYGYTF. The CDR3 DNA sequence: TGTGCCAGCAGCTTGGGTTACGGGGGCCACTATGGCTACACCTTC. The chain carries TRBV5-6 and TRBJ1-2; perhaps TRBD1 as D (6 bases). There are 15 residues in the CDR3. With 0 bases removed from V and 3 bases from J, the gap between germline ends came to 12 bases. Per the germline V gene, CDR1 is SGHDT and CDR2 is YYEEEE.

A single count supports this clone. The V call is TRBV7-2, the J call TRBJ2-7; D ambiguous. Germline loops: CDR1 SGHTA, CDR2 FQGNSA. CDR3 size: 13 residues. The V end lost 11 bases, the J end lost 4 bases, and 18 bases lay between the germline ends. The CDR3 here is CACSPQRRYEQYF. The CDR3, as DNA: TGTGCCTGTTCCCCTCAGAGGCGATACGAGCAGTACTTC.

The chain uses TRBV19 and TRBJ1-3; unclear D gene. CDR1 is LNHDA and CDR2 is SQIVND in the germline V gene (reference sequence). The CDR3 length is 15 residues. V lost 7 bases, J lost 2 bases, and 15 bases lay in between. The CDR3 here is CASKAREITGNTIYF. The CDR3 DNA sequence: TGTGCCAGTAAGGCAAGGGAGATTACTGGAAACACCATATATTTT.

The chain employs TRBV19 and TRBJ2-3; D is undetermined. Trimming shortened V by 0 bases and J by 5 bases, and 6 bases separated the two germline ends. Looked up from germline, CDR1 is LNHDA and CDR2 is SQIVND (reference sequence). CDR3 size: 13 residues. The CDR3 DNA reads TGTGCCAGTAGTATAGATGGAAAAGATACGCAGTATTTT. It yields the protein CASSIDGKDTQYF. Complete variable domain (other parts from reference TRBV19 and TRBJ2-3): DGGITQSPKYLFRKEGQNVTLSCEQNLNHDAMYWYRQDPGQGLRLIYYSQIVNDFQKGDIAEGYSVSREKKESFPLTVTSAQKNPTAFYLCASSIDGKDTQYFGPGTRLTVL.

The chain recombines TRBV6-5 with TRBJ1-6; D gene ambiguous. The germline V gene encodes CDR1 MNHEY and CDR2 SVGAGI. V lost 5 bases, J lost 16 bases, and 18 bases lay in between. CDR3 length: 13 amino acids. CDR3 sequence: CASSEDGGRSLHF. The CDR3 DNA follows: TGTGCCAGCAGTGAAGACGGCGGCAGGTCTCTCCACTTT.

This clone is labeled large (0.1 to 1%). V gene TRBV11-1 combines with J gene TRBJ2-1, with 12 bases matching TRBD2. The germline CDR1 and CDR2 sequences are SGHAT and FQDESV (reference sequence). This CDR3 contains 14 residues. V lost 3 bases, J lost 9 bases, and 3 bases stayed unmatched. Written as DNA, the CDR3 is TGTGCCAGCAGCTTCCTAGCGGGAGGGCCTGAGCAGTTCTTC. Translated: CASSFLAGGPEQFF.

This rearrangement joins TRBV7-2 to TRBJ2-2; TRBD2 matches at 7 bases. Germline V gives CDR1 SGHTA, CDR2 FQGNSA. The V and J ends lost 4 bases and 0 bases, in that order; junction bases with no gene match: 8. The CDR3 runs to 17 residues. DNA of the CDR3: TGTGCCAGCAGCTCCGCCCTCGGGACTACGAACACCGGGGAGCTGTTTTTT. Encoded protein: CASSSALGTTNTGELFF.

The genes are TRBV4-3 and TRBJ1-5; the D gene is possibly TRBD1 (6 bases). The ends were cut back, 0 bases at V and 5 bases at J, with 11 bases in the middle. This CDR3 comprises 15 residues. CDR1 and CDR2 (germline): LGHNA, YSLEER. The DNA of the CDR3 is TGCGCCAGCAGCCAAGACCCAGGGGACTATCAGCCCCAGCATTTT. It is translated as CASSQDPGDYQPQHF.